The source of this TCR beta chain is a study of cytomegalovirus exposure and HLA in healthy donors. Study-wide results and caveats: Specificity of a few CMV-associated chains for CMV antigens was verified in vitro. Sequencing artifact likely explains a cluster of highly shared sequence variants. A prior analysis recorded that most TCR beta V segments were productive about 87% or about 30% of the time.

PCR primers comprised 60 Vbeta and 13 Jbeta primers. Method: immunoSEQ multiplex PCR; TCRdb's copy keeps in-frame clones and lacks some. The profile shows 150,000 to 200,000 clones, over 75% of them singletons. The CDR3 spans 12 residues. CDR1 is SGHAT, CDR2 FQDESV, per germline (reference sequence). The V and J ends lost 5 bases and 15 bases, in that order; junction bases with no gene match: 9. Comment on this clone: Antigen unknown.

This receptor was obtained from a man aged 18 to 30 in good health and CMV-seronegative. Specimen: PBMCs. This sequence joins TRBV11-1 and TRBJ2-1, with 8 bases lining up with TRBD2. The CDR3 nucleotides read TGTGCCAGCAGCCTGGATGGGACTAGAGCGTTCTTC. It yields the protein CASSLDGTRAFF. Looking up the rest from reference TRBV11-1 and TRBJ2-1 gives the full variable domain: EAEVAQSPRYKITEKSQAVAFWCDPISGHATLYWYRQILGQGPELLVQFQDESVVDDSQLPKDRFSAERLKGVDSTLKIQPAELGDSAMYLCASSLDGTRAFFGPGTRLTVL.